Below, one TCR beta chain is given with its context. Its cognate antigen is unknown. The use of a sample-barcoded 5' primer and a J-beta primer mix characterized a second PCR of roughly 7 to 12 cycles. TCRdb reprocessed the 5' RACE reads via MiXCR and lists one record per CDR3 protein. The sample has about 1.4 million distinct CDR3 sequences; almost 60% are singletons. The data are from a study of blood T cells in healthy people across ages. General study findings and limits: Relative to aged donors, long-lived donors carried more naive CD4+ cells and displayed higher diversity.

CDR3 length: 15 amino acids. The ends lost 5 bases at V and 1 base at J; junction bases unmatched: 7. Germline CDR1 is MNHEY and CDR2 is SVGAGI. The chain employs TRBV6-5 and TRBJ2-5, with TRBD2 identical over 7 bases. The TCR sequence derives from a man between 18 and 35 years old in good health. What was sequenced was blood. The CDR3 nucleotides are TGTGCCAGCAGTCGGTCACTAGCGCTCCAAGAGACCCAGTACTTC. It is translated as CASSRSLALQETQYF.